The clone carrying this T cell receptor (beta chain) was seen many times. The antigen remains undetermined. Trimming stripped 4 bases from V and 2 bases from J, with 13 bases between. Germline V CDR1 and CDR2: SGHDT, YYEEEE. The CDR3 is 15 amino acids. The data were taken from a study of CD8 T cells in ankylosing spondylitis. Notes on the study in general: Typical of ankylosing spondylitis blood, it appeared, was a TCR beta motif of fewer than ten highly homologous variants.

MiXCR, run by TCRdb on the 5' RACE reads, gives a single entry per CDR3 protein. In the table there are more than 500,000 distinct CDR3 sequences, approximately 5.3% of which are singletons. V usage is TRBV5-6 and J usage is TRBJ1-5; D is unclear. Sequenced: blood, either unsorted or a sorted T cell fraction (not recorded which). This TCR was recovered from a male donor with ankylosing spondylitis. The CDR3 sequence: CASSLTRTGNQPQHF. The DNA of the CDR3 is TGTGCCAGCAGCCTAACCCGTACAGGCAATCAGCCCCAGCATTTT.